The rows below give T cell receptor beta chains drawn from one sample of a study of early T cells in non-severe SARS-CoV-2 infection. MiXCR, applied by TCRdb to the 5' RACE reads, yields one record per CDR3 protein. The sample lists 50,000 to 55,000 distinct CDR3 sequences; about 9.3% were seen once. Sequences were obtained from whole blood. Receptors were obtained from an adult who was a healthcare worker with PCR-confirmed SARS-CoV-2 infection or an uninfected control (not recorded which). The CDR3 runs from the conserved cysteine through the conserved F or W. The order of the fields is V gene, D gene, J gene, clone size, CDR3 protein, CDR3 DNA. The D gene is left open where the match is weak. Only some rows state a clone size, as once, few, many or a class for expanded clones.

>TRBV7-9|-|TRBJ2-7|few
CASSLAPSFLREQYF
TGTGCCAGCAGCTTAGCGCCGAGCTTCTTGAGGGAGCAGTACTTC
>TRBV9|-|TRBJ1-1|-
CASSVGLGQLMNTEAFF
TGTGCCAGCAGCGTAGGTTTGGGGCAGCTCATGAACACTGAAGCTTTCTTT
>TRBV4-2|TRBD1|TRBJ1-4|many
CASSQETGTNEKLFF
TGTGCCAGCAGCCAAGAGACAGGGACAAATGAAAAACTGTTTTTT
>TRBV29-1|-|TRBJ2-7|-
CSVESPVEQYF
TGCAGCGTTGAAAGCCCGGTCGAGCAGTACTTC
>TRBV4-3|TRBD2|TRBJ2-7|many
CASSHNLAGAYEQYF
TGCGCCAGCAGCCACAATCTAGCGGGAGCCTACGAGCAGTACTTC
>TRBV5-1|-|TRBJ2-1|-
CASSFEGFYNEQFF
TGCGCCAGCAGCTTTGAAGGTTTCTACAATGAGCAGTTCTTC
>TRBV7-2|TRBD2|TRBJ2-3|-
CASSLVAGGSTDTQYF
TGTGCCAGCAGCTTAGTAGCGGGAGGGAGCACAGATACGCAGTATTTT
>TRBV12-3/TRBV12-4|TRBD1|TRBJ2-5|many
CASSFRRGETQYF
TGTGCCAGCAGTTTTCGCAGGGGGGAGACCCAGTACTTC
>TRBV20-1|TRBD2|TRBJ2-2|-
CSATGLTNTGELFF
TGCAGTGCGACGGGACTAACGAACACCGGGGAGCTGTTTTTT
>TRBV3-1|TRBD2|TRBJ2-1|many
CASSHLAGAENEQFF
TGTGCCAGCAGCCACCTAGCGGGAGCGGAGAATGAGCAGTTCTTC
>TRBV7-2|TRBD2|TRBJ2-1|many
CASSVGTSGTQKQFF
TGTGCCAGCAGCGTCGGGACTAGCGGGACCCAAAAGCAGTTCTTC
>TRBV9|-|TRBJ1-5|many
CASSRTGFSNQPQHF
TGTGCCAGCAGCCGTACAGGTTTTAGCAATCAGCCCCAGCATTTT
>TRBV11-2|-|TRBJ2-1|many
CASSFDLGNEQFF
TGTGCCAGCAGCTTCGATTTAGGCAATGAGCAGTTCTTC
>TRBV6-1|-|TRBJ2-1|-
CASSEVGGRGDEQFF
TGTGCCAGCAGTGAAGTGGGGGGGCGAGGGGATGAGCAGTTCTTC
>TRBV28|-|TRBJ2-3|many
CASSQQISTDTQYF
TGTGCCAGCAGCCAACAGATTAGCACAGATACGCAGTATTTT
>TRBV10-3|-|TRBJ2-7|many
CAAGASSYEQYF
TGTGCAGCAGGGGCAAGCTCCTACGAGCAGTACTTC
>TRBV28|-|TRBJ2-1|-
CASSFRVRTRHNEQFF
TGTGCCAGCAGTTTCCGTGTTAGGACGAGACACAATGAGCAGTTCTTC
>TRBV29-1|-|TRBJ1-2|few
CSVARTTNYGYTF
TGCAGCGTTGCCCGGACCACTAACTATGGCTACACCTTC
>TRBV6-6|-|TRBJ1-5|many
CASTRQWDQPQHF
TGTGCCAGCACCAGACAGTGGGATCAGCCCCAGCATTTT
>TRBV6-6|-|TRBJ2-3|-
CASSYFLGGDRKQYF
TGTGCCAGCAGTTATTTCTTGGGCGGGGACCGCAAGCAGTATTTT
>TRBV6-1|-|TRBJ2-4|few
CASSDVGDIQYF
TGTGCCAGCAGTGATGTGGGTGACATTCAGTACTTC
>TRBV24-1|TRBD2|TRBJ2-3|many
CATSLSGSRTDTQYF
TGTGCCACCAGCCTTAGCGGGAGTCGAACAGATACGCAGTATTTT
>TRBV7-2|TRBD1|TRBJ2-5|many
CASSWDGTGGWQETQYF
TGTGCCAGCAGCTGGGATGGGACAGGGGGCTGGCAAGAGACCCAGTACTTC
>TRBV5-1|-|TRBJ2-7|-
CASSSVWPGDEQYF
TGCGCCAGCAGCTCCGTATGGCCTGGGGACGAGCAGTACTTC